This record looks at one T cell receptor beta chain sequence and its context. Its cognate antigen is unknown. The length of the CDR3 is 15 residues. The data originate from a study of neoadjuvant anti-PD-1 for oral cavity cancer. Study-wide results and limits: Higher pretreatment Treg/Th17 ratios tracked higher pretreatment blood clonality.

This table comes from immunoSEQ multiplex PCR, and its TCRdb copy is limited to in-frame clones, with some not included. Of 16,000 or so clones detected, roughly 60% appear once; the ten largest clones hold about 3%. The V and J genes are TRBV21-1 and TRBJ2-3. TRBV21-1 is tagged as a pseudogene. This receptor was obtained from a person between 40 and 85 years old with oral cavity squamous cell carcinoma. The sequenced sample was PBMCs, obtained before nivolumab (anti-PD-1) treatment. The CDR3 here is CAYHKGDLCTDTQYF. CDR3 in DNA: TGTGCTTACCATAAAGGGGACCTATGCACAGATACGCAGTATTTT.